This T cell receptor (beta chain) was captured by sequencing in a study of human T cells and chemical hapten exposure. The study's findings and limits: Expanded TCRs grouped into significantly more large CDR3 similarity clusters than controls produced. No change in TCRs above 1 in 1000 frequency was produced by DPC sensitization. Patch test score showed a positive correlation with PT1 expanded TCR counts.

Germline CDR1 and CDR2: MNHEY and SVGEGT. V gave up 2 bases and J gave up 2 bases, with 10 bases separating them. This CDR3 has 14 amino acids. Time point reported: patch test 1, 2 weeks after DPC sensitization. Described treatment: therapeutic diphenylcyclopropenone sensitization with weekly scalp DPC. TCRdb re-analysed the RACE reads in MiXCR, keeping a single row per CDR3 protein. Of 370,000 or so distinct CDR3 sequences detected, around 5% appear once; the ten largest clones hold 2% to 2.5%. The sample holds many counts of this clonotype. Its antigen is currently unknown. V and J are TRBV6-2 or TRBV6-3 and TRBJ2-7; D possibly corresponds to TRBD2 (5 bases). This sample comprised whole blood, obtained in connection with sensitization to the hapten diphenylcyclopropenone (DPC). The sequence was collected from a woman aged 45-59 years with alopecia areata. Some clones in this sample may be carry-over from other donors' samples. CDR3 bases: TGTGCCAGCAGTTACCCGACCGGGACCTACGAGCAGTACTTC. Residues: CASSYPTGTYEQYF.